The 3 T cell receptor beta chains reported below all come from one sample, sequenced in a study of T cells in tuberculosis. Sequencing used immunoSEQ multiplex PCR; TCRdb keeps in-frame clones, though not all of them. The table has 30,000 to 40,000 clones, approximately 90% seen once. Material for sequencing was PBMCs. These receptors all come from a donor aged 10-29 years with latent tuberculosis or without tuberculosis infection.

V is TRBV2 and J is TRBJ1-6, with D maybe TRBD1 (6 bases). V lost 10 bases to trimming and J lost 10 bases, with 20 bases between them. The CDR3 length is 14 residues. The germline gives CDR1 SNHLY, CDR2 FYNNEI. CDR3 loop: CAITSGTWQSPLHF. Written as DNA, the CDR3 is TGTGCCATCACAAGCGGGACATGGCAATCACCCCTCCACTTT. The whole variable domain, filled in from reference TRBV2 and TRBJ1-6, reads EPEVTQTPSHQVTQMGQEVILRCVPISNHLYFYWYRQILGQKVEFLVSFYNNEISEKSEIFDDQFSVERPDGSNFTLKIRSTKLEDSAMYFCAITSGTWQSPLHFGNGTRLTVT.

The genes are TRBV7-9 and TRBJ1-1, with D unresolved. The V gene's germline CDR1 is SEHNR and CDR2 FQNEAQ (reference sequence). This CDR3 has 14 amino acids. V was trimmed by 5 bases and J by 4 bases, leaving 14 bases between them. Here the CDR3 reads CASSHNTRPTEAFF. CDR3 nucleotide sequence: TGTGCCAGCAGCCATAACACCCGTCCCACTGAAGCTTTCTTT.

The genes are TRBV4-3 and TRBJ1-2; possible D gene TRBD1, 5 bases. CDR3 length: 14 amino acids. Germline V gives CDR1 LGHNA, CDR2 YSLEER. The V end was cut by 0 bases, the J end by 2 bases, with 7 bases between. CDR3 sequence reads: CASSQDKGNYGYTF. CDR3 DNA sequence: TGCGCCAGCAGCCAAGATAAGGGGAACTATGGCTACACCTTC.